One and the same sample provided the 25 T cell receptor beta chains below, sequenced in a study of cytomegalovirus exposure and HLA in healthy donors. It was with 60 Vbeta and 13 Jbeta primers that the PCR ran. Assay used: immunoSEQ multiplex PCR; TCRdb lists only in-frame clones, some missing. The data contain approximately 160,000 clones, around 79% of them singletons. Specimen: PBMCs. The receptors were gathered from a man aged 25-40 years in good health and CMV-seropositive.

This chain links TRBV19 with TRBJ1-1; 7 bases are a match to TRBD1. Germline V lookup: CDR1 LNHDA, CDR2 SQIVND (reference sequence). V lost 4 bases to trimming and J lost 5 bases; unmatched junction nucleotides: 7. The CDR3 sequence is 14 residues long. CDR3: CASSTTGAGTEAFF. CDR3 sequence (DNA): TGTGCCAGTAGTACTACAGGGGCGGGGACTGAAGCTTTCTTT.

Only a few counts were recorded for this clone. V is TRBV7-9 and J is TRBJ1-1; no reliable D call. Germline CDR1 and CDR2: SEHNR and FQNEAQ (reference sequence). The V end lost 8 bases, the J end lost 0 bases, and 13 bases lay between the germline ends. The CDR3 is made up of 14 amino acids. CDR3 sequence: CASSEGILNTEAFF. The CDR3 DNA reads as TGTGCCAGCTCCGAGGGCATTTTGAACACTGAAGCTTTCTTT.

The chain links TRBV7-2 to TRBJ1-5; the D gene is possibly TRBD1 (6 bases). The germline gives CDR1 SGHTA, CDR2 FQGNSA. V was pared by 3 bases and J by 3 bases, with 12 bases between. The CDR3 has 15 amino acids. The chain's CDR3 is CASSFNREPNQPQHF. For the CDR3, the DNA is TGTGCCAGCAGCTTCAACAGGGAGCCCAATCAGCCCCAGCATTTT.

This clone has more than one count but fewer than ten. J is TRBJ2-3 and V is TRBV6-1; tentatively, D is TRBD1 (5 bases). V gave up 3 bases and J gave up 2 bases, with 12 bases separating them. This CDR3 comprises 15 residues. Germline CDR1 reads MNHNS; CDR2 reads SASEGT. CDR3 DNA: TGTGCCAGCAGTGACGGAGACAGCCACACAGATACGCAGTATTTT. Translated, it gives CASSDGDSHTDTQYF.

V and J are TRBV11-2 and TRBJ1-1, with D unresolved. V gave up 2 bases and J gave up 5 bases, with 9 bases separating them. Germline CDR1 and CDR2: SGHAT and FQNNGV. The CDR3 extends over 13 amino acids. Written as DNA, the CDR3 is TGTGCCAGCAGCTTAAACCATCGGACTGAAGCTTTCTTT. Translated: CASSLNHRTEAFF.

J is TRBJ2-6 and V is TRBV6-1; 9 bases are shared with TRBD1. The CDR3 covers 15 residues. Looked up from germline, CDR1 is MNHNS and CDR2 is SASEGT. V shed 6 bases and J 3 bases; nucleotides not matched to a gene: 3. CDR3 region: CASRTGGGGANVLTF. Written as DNA, the CDR3 is TGTGCCAGCAGAACAGGGGGCGGTGGGGCCAACGTCCTGACTTTC.

This chain connects TRBV5-6 to TRBJ2-5; 9 bases agree with TRBD2. This CDR3 spans 15 amino acids. Unmatched junction bases numbered 9, after V lost 4 bases and J lost 5 bases. The V gene's germline CDR1 is SGHDT and CDR2 YYEEEE. This CDR3 reads CASSARLAVWETQYF. The CDR3 nucleotides are TGTGCCAGCAGCGCCAGACTAGCGGTATGGGAGACCCAGTACTTC.

J is TRBJ2-1 and V is TRBV11-2; perhaps TRBD1 as D (6 bases). The CDR3 has 16 amino acids. Germline V gene lookup returns CDR1 SGHAT and CDR2 FQNNGV. Trimming took off 5 bases at V and 9 bases at J, with 23 bases between the two ends. CDR3 sequence (DNA): TGTGCCAGCAGCCCTTCACAGGGTTCACCCCTCGGTGAGCAGTTCTTC. As protein: CASSPSQGSPLGEQFF.

The chain is built from TRBV5-1 and TRBJ2-3; TRBD2 aligns across 10 bases. CDR1 and CDR2 (germline): SGHRS, YFSETQ. The CDR3 has 15 amino acids. V was pared by 4 bases and J by 0 bases, with 2 bases of the junction left unmatched. As DNA, the CDR3 is TGCGCCAGCAGCCAGACTAGCGGGAGCACAGATACGCAGTATTTT. Residues: CASSQTSGSTDTQYF.

The chain joins TRBV4-1 to TRBJ2-6, with D possibly matching TRBD2 (6 bases). Trimming shortened V by 1 base and J by 2 bases, and 9 bases separated the two germline ends. The germline CDR1 and CDR2 sequences are MGHRA and YSYEKL. The CDR3 sequence is 16 residues long. For the CDR3, the DNA is TGCGCCAGCAGCCAAGTTGGAGGGGCTGGGGCCAACGTCCTGACTTTC. This sequence encodes CASSQVGGAGANVLTF.

The gene calls are TRBV5-1 and TRBJ2-3; the match to TRBD2 covers 10 bases. Germline V CDR1 and CDR2: SGHRS, YFSETQ. V trimming: 1 base; J trimming: 3 bases; junction bases outside the gene matches: 5. This CDR3 contains 16 residues. CDR3 coding DNA: TGCGCCAGCAGCTTGTCACTAGCGGGGAGTACAGATACGCAGTATTTT. This translates into CASSLSLAGSTDTQYF.

This chain links TRBV5-6 with TRBJ2-1; 8 bases align to TRBD2. The trim removed 3 bases at V and 1 base at J, leaving 9 bases unmatched. CDR1 SGHDT and CDR2 YYEEEE come from the germline V gene. The CDR3 spans 17 residues. The CDR3 region has the DNA TGTGCCAGCAGCTGGGGCTGGACTAGCAGATCCTACAATGAGCAGTTCTTC. The encoded protein is CASSWGWTSRSYNEQFF.

The V gene is TRBV7-9, the J gene TRBJ2-5; TRBD1 matches 8 bases. Germline CDR1 and CDR2: SEHNR and FQNEAQ (reference sequence). The CDR3 is made up of 15 amino acids. V lost 2 bases and J lost 2; bases outside the gene matches: 4. This CDR3 reads CASSLPWTGQETQYF. CDR3 DNA: TGTGCCAGCAGCTTACCTTGGACAGGGCAAGAGACCCAGTACTTC.

As concerns this clone: Germline and junction disagree at one end, which may indicate a read error. The V call is TRBV27, the J call TRBJ2-7; 12 nucleotides line up with TRBD1. This CDR3 region has 15 residues. The V gene's germline CDR1 is MNHEY and CDR2 SMNVEV (reference sequence). In DNA, the CDR3 is TGTGCCAGCAGCTTATCCGGGACAGGGGGCCTAGGGCAGTACTTC. Translated, it gives CASSLSGTGGLGQYF.

V and J are TRBV29-1 and TRBJ2-5; D may be TRBD2 (5 bases). The V end lost 5 bases, the J end lost 3 bases, and 10 bases lay between the germline ends. From germline, CDR1 is SQVTM and CDR2 ANQGSEA. The CDR3 covers 12 residues. This chain's CDR3 is CSVLREEETQYF. CDR3 DNA: TGCAGCGTTTTACGGGAAGAAGAGACCCAGTACTTC.

V usage is TRBV4-2 and J usage is TRBJ2-1; TRBD1 matches at 11 bases. The CDR3 length is 16 residues. Losses at the gene ends were 3 bases for V and 7 bases for J; bases not matched to a gene: 8. Germline CDR1 and CDR2: LGHNA and YNFKEQ. The CDR3 nucleotides are TGTGCCAGCAGCCAGGAGGGACAGGGGGGAACGAATGAGCAGTTCTTC. It specifies CASSQEGQGGTNEQFF.

This chain links TRBV7-2 with TRBJ1-3; D is unclear. The CDR3 consists of 15 residues. Trimming stripped 2 bases from V and 0 bases from J, with 8 bases between. Looked up from germline, CDR1 is SGHTA and CDR2 is FQGNSA. CDR3 nucleotides: TGTGCCAGCAGCTTATGGCATGGCTCTGGAAACACCATATATTTT. As protein: CASSLWHGSGNTIYF. Full variable domain (rest looked up from reference TRBV7-2 and TRBJ1-3): GAGVSQSPSNKVTEKGKDVELRCDPISGHTALYWYRQSLGQGLEFLIYFQGNSAPDKSGLPSDRFSAERTGGSVSTLTIQRTQQEDSAVYLCASSLWHGSGNTIYFGEGSWLTVV.

The V call is TRBV7-8, the J call TRBJ2-7; 8 bases map to TRBD1. CDR3 length equals 15 residues. CDR1 and CDR2 (germline): SGHVS, FQNEAQ. The junction had 13 bases not matched to a gene; V was cut back by 3 bases and J by 9 bases. CDR3 sequence: CASSLMNPKQGGQYF. The DNA for the CDR3 is TGTGCCAGCAGCTTGATGAATCCCAAACAGGGGGGGCAGTACTTC.

The rearrangement joins TRBV6-6 to TRBJ2-7; 9 bases map to TRBD1. The CDR3 runs to 14 residues. Unmatched junction bases numbered 4, after V lost 5 bases and J lost 2 bases. Germline V gene data show CDR1 as MNHNY and CDR2 as SVGAGI (reference sequence). The CDR3 DNA follows: TGTGCCAGCAGTGCGGGACAGGGCGCCTACGAGCAGTACTTC. Residues: CASSAGQGAYEQYF.

The rearrangement uses TRBV5-5 and TRBJ2-2; tentatively, D is TRBD1 (6 bases). Germline V gene data show CDR1 as SGHKS and CDR2 as YYEKEE (reference sequence). V was cut by 0 bases and J by 5 bases, with 17 bases left in between. CDR3 length: 17 residues. The CDR3 nucleotides read TGTGCCAGCAGCTTGGGACCCCAGGGGAGAGTGACCGGGGAGCTGTTTTTT. This gives the protein CASSLGPQGRVTGELFF. Full variable domain (rest looked up from reference TRBV5-5 and TRBJ2-2): DAGVTQSPTHLIKTRGQQVTLRCSPISGHKSVSWYQQVLGQGPQFIFQYYEKEERGRGNFPDRFSARQFPNYSSELNVNALLLGDSALYLCASSLGPQGRVTGELFFGEGSRLTVL.

The V call is TRBV30, the J call TRBJ1-5; TRBD1 agrees at 7 bases. CDR1 GTSNPN and CDR2 SVGIG come from the germline V gene (reference sequence). After removal of 1 base from V and 5 bases from J, the junction contained 5 bases not matched to a gene. The CDR3 runs 14 residues. The CDR3 sequence is CAWSGDRQYQPQHF. The CDR3 DNA reads as TGTGCCTGGAGTGGGGACAGACAATATCAGCCCCAGCATTTT.

This rearrangement joins TRBV9 to TRBJ2-3; 8 nucleotides line up with TRBD2. CDR3 length: 15 residues. Looked up from germline, CDR1 is SGDLS and CDR2 is YYNGEE. The ends lost 5 bases at V and 2 bases at J; junction bases unmatched: 7. This chain's CDR3 is CASRSTGLDTDTQYF. The CDR3 bases are TGTGCCAGCAGGTCAACGGGACTAGACACAGATACGCAGTATTTT.

The gene calls are TRBV18 and TRBJ1-4, with TRBD1 identical over 9 bases. Germline CDR1 is KGHSH and CDR2 is LQKENI. Trimming cost V 6 bases and J 7 bases; bases outside gene matches: 3. CDR3 size: 13 residues. DNA for the CDR3: TGTGCCAGCTCCGGGACAGGGAGTGAAAAACTGTTTTTT. It translates to CASSGTGSEKLFF.

This clone has a single count. Given the absence of the conserved phenylalanine or tryptophan at the CDR3 end, a read error is likely. The CDR3 here is CASSLRQYYGYTL. The CDR3 region has the DNA TGTGCCAGCAGTTTAAGACAGTACTATGGCTACACCCTC. This rearrangement joins TRBV28 to TRBJ1-2; maybe TRBD1 (5 bases). CDR3 length: 13 residues. Germline V CDR1 and CDR2: MDHEN, SYDVKM. The V and J ends lost 2 bases and 3 bases respectively, with 7 bases between them.

The V and J genes are TRBV4-1 and TRBJ2-4; 9 bases match TRBD1. The V gene end was trimmed by 3 bases and the J gene end by 12 bases; junction bases not matched to a gene: 15. Germline CDR1 MGHRA, CDR2 YSYEKL. This CDR3 is 16 amino acids long. For the CDR3, the DNA is TGCGCCAGCAGCCACCCCCCTGACAGGGGGGACGACAGTCAGTACTTC. Its translation: CASSHPPDRGDDSQYF.